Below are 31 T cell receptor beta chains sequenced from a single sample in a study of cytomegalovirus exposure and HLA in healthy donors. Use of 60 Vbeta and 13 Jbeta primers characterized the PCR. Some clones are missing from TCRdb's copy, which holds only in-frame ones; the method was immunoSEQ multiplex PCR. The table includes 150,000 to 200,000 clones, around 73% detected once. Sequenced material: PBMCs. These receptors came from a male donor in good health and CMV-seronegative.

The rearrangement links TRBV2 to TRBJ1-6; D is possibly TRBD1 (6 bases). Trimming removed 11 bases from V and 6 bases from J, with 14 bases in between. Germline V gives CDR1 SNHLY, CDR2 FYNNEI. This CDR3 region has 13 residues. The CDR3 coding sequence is TGTGCCTTGGCAGGGGCGGCTAATTCACCCCTCCACTTT. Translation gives CALAGAANSPLHF. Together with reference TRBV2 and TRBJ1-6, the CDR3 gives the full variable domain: EPEVTQTPSHQVTQMGQEVILRCVPISNHLYFYWYRQILGQKVEFLVSFYNNEISEKSEIFDDQFSVERPDGSNFTLKIRSTKLEDSAMYFCALAGAANSPLHFGNGTRLTVT.

The CDR3 loop is CASSPPPRQGRDGYTF. The DNA of the CDR3 is TGTGCCAGCAGTCCACCCCCCCGACAGGGAAGGGATGGCTACACCTTC. The gene calls are TRBV6-6 and TRBJ1-2; 7 nucleotides line up with TRBD1. The CDR3 contains 16 residues. Germline lookup yields CDR1 MNHNY and CDR2 SVGAGI (reference sequence). V lost 5 bases and J lost 6; bases outside the gene matches: 15.

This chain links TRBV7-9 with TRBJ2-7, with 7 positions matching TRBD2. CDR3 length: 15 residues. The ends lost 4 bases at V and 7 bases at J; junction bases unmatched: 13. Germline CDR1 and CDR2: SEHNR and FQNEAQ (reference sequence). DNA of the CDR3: TGTGCCAGCAGCTCGGATTTTGGCCTCGGGAGGGAGCAGTACTTC. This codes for CASSSDFGLGREQYF.

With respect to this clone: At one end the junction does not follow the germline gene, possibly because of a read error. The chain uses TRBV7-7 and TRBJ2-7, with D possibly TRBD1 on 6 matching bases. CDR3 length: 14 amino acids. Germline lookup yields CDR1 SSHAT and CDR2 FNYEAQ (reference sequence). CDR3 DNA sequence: TGTGCTAGCAGCCCTTTGGACAGAGCCTACGAGCAGTACTTC. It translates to CASSPLDRAYEQYF.

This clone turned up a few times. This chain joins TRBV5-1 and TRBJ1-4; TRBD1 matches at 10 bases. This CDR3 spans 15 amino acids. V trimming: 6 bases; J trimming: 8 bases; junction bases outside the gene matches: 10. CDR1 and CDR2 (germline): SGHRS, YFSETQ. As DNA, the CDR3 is TGCGCCAGCACCCGACAGGGGGCGGAGGAAGAAAAACTGTTTTTT. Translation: CASTRQGAEEEKLFF.

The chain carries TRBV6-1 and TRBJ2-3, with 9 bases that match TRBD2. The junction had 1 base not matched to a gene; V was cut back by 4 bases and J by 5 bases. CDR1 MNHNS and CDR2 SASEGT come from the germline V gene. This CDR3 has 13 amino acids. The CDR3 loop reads CASSALAGDTQYF. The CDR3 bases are TGTGCCAGCAGTGCACTAGCGGGAGATACGCAGTATTTT.

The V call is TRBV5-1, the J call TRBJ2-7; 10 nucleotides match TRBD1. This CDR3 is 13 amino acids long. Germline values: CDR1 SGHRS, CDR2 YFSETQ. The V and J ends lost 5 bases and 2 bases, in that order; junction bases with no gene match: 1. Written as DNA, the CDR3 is TGCGCCAGCAGTGGGACAGGGGCCTACGAGCAGTACTTC. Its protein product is CASSGTGAYEQYF. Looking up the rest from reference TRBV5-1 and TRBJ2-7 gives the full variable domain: KAGVTQTPRYLIKTRGQQVTLSCSPISGHRSVSWYQQTPGQGLQFLFEYFSETQRNKGNFPGRFSGRQFSNSRSEMNVSTLELGDSALYLCASSGTGAYEQYFGPGTRLTVT.

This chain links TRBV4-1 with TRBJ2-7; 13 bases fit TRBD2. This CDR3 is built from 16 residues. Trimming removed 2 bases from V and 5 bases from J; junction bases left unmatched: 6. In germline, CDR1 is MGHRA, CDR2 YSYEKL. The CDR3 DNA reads TGCGCCAGCAGCCAACCACTAGCGGGAGGGCCCCACGAGCAGTACTTC. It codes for CASSQPLAGGPHEQYF.

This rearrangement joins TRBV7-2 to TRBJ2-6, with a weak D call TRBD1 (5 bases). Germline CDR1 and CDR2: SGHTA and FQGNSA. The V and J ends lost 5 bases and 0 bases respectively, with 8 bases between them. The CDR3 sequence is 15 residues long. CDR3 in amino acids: CASSLDSSGANVLTF. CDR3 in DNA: TGTGCCAGCAGCCTAGACAGCTCTGGGGCCAACGTCCTGACTTTC.

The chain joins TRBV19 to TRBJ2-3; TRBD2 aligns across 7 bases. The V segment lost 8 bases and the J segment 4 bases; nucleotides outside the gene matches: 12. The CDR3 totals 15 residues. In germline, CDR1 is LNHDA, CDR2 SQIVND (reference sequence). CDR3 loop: CASGGVSRLADTQYF. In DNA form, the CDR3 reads TGTGCCAGTGGGGGGGTCTCTCGACTGGCAGATACGCAGTATTTT.

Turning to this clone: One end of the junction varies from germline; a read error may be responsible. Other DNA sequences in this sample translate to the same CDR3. CDR3 in amino acids: CASSQLVGSNGYTF. The CDR3 region has the DNA TGCGCTAGCAGCCAATTAGTAGGGAGCAATGGCTACACCTTC. The chain couples TRBV4-1 to TRBJ1-2; no clear D. CDR3 length: 14 residues. Germline values: CDR1 MGHRA, CDR2 YSYEKL.

The CDR3 here is CASSWSTYPSGNTIYF. In DNA form, the CDR3 reads TGTGCCAGCAGTTGGTCCACCTACCCCTCTGGAAACACCATATATTTT. The V gene is TRBV6-5, the J gene TRBJ1-3; the D is unclear. The CDR3 is 16 residues long. Germline values: CDR1 MNHEY, CDR2 SVGAGI. Trimming stripped 4 bases from V and 0 bases from J, with 13 bases between.

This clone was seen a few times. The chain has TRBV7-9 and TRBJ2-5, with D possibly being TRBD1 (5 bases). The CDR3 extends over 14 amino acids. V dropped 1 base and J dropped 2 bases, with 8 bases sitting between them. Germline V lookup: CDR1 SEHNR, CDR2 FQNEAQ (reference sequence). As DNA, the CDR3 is TGTGCCAGCAGCTTAGACGACAGACAAGAGACCCAGTACTTC. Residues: CASSLDDRQETQYF.

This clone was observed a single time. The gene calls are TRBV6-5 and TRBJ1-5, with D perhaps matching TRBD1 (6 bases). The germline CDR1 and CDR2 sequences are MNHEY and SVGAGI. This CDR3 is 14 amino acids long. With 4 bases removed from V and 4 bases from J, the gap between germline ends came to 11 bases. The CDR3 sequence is CASSFRGGNQPQHF. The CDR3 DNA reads TGTGCCAGCAGTTTTAGGGGGGGGAATCAGCCCCAGCATTTT.

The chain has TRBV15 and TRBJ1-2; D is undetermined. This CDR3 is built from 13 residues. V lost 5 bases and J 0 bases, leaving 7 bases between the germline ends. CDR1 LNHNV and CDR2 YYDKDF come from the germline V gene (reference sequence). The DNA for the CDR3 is TGTGCCACCAGCCCAGTTACTAACTATGGCTACACCTTC. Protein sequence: CATSPVTNYGYTF.

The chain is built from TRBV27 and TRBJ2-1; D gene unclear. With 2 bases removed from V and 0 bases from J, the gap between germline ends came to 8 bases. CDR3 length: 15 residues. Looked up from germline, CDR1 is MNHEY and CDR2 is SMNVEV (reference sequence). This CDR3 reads CASSLGRSSYNEQFF. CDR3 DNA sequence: TGTGCCAGCAGTTTAGGCCGGAGCTCCTACAATGAGCAGTTCTTC.

CDR3 sequence: CASSLGQGQTPLHF. DNA of the CDR3: TGTGCCAGCAGCCTGGGACAGGGTCAGACACCCCTCCACTTT. This rearrangement joins TRBV13 to TRBJ1-6; 9 bases agree with TRBD1. Germline assignment: CDR1 PRHDT and CDR2 FYEKMQ (reference sequence). J gave up 11 bases and V 5 bases, and 7 bases lay outside the gene matches. CDR3 length equals 14 residues.

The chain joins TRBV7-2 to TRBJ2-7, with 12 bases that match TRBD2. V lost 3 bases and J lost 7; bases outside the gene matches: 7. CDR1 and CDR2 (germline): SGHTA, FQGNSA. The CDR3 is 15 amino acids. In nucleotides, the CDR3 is TGTGCCAGCAGCTTGAGACTAGCGGGAGCAGAGGAGCAGTACTTC. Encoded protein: CASSLRLAGAEEQYF.

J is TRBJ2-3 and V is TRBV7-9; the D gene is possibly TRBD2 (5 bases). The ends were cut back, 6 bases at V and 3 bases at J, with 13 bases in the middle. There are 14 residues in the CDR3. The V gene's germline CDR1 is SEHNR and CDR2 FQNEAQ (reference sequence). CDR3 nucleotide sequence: TGTGCCAGCAGTCGGGAAGGGATGACAGATACGCAGTATTTT. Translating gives CASSREGMTDTQYF.

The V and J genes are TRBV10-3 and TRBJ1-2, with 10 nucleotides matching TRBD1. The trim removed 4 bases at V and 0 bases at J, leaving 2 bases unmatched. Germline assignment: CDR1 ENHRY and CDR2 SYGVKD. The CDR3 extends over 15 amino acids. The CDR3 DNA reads TGTGCCATCAGTGTAGGACAGGGGGCTAACTATGGCTACACCTTC. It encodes CAISVGQGANYGYTF.

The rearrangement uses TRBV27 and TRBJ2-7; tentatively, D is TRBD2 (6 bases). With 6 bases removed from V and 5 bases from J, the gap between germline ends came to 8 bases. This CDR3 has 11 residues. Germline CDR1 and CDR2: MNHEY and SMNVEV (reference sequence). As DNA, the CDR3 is TGTGCCAGCAGCGGGGGAAACGAGCAGTACTTC. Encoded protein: CASSGGNEQYF.

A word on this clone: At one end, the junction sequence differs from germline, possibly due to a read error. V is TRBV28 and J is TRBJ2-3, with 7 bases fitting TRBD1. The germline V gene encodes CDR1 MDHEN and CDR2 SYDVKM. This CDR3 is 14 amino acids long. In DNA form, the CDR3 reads TGTGCCAGCAGTTCTACAGGGGTCGCAGATGCGCAGTATTTT. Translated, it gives CASSSTGVADAQYF.

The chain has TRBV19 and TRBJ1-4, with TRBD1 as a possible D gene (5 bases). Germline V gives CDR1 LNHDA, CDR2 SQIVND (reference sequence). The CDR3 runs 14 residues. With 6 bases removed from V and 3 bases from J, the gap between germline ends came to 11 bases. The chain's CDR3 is CASSPGIANEKLFF. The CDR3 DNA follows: TGTGCCAGTAGCCCAGGGATAGCTAATGAAAAACTGTTTTTT.

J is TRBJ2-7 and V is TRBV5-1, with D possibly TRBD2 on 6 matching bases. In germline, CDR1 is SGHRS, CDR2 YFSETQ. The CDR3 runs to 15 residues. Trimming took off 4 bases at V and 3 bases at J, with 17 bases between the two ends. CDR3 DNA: TGCGCCAGCAGCATGGGAGGTTCTCTAAACTACGAGCAGTACTTC. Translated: CASSMGGSLNYEQYF.

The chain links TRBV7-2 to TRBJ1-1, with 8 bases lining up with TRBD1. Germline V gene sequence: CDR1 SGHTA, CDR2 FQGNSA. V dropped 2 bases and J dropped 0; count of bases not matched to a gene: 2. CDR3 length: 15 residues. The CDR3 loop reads CASSLRTGMNTEAFF. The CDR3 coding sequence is TGTGCCAGCAGCTTAAGGACAGGGATGAACACTGAAGCTTTCTTT.

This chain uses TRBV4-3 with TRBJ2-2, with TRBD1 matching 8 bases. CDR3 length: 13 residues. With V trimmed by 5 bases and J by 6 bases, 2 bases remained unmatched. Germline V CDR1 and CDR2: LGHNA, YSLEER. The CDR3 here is CASSAQGAGELFF. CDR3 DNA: TGCGCCAGCAGCGCACAGGGGGCCGGGGAGCTGTTTTTT.

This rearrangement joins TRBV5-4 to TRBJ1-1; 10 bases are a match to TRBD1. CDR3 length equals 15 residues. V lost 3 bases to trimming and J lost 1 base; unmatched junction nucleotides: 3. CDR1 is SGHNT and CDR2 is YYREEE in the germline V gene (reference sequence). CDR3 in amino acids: CASSSWDRGNTEAFF. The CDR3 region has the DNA TGTGCCAGCAGCTCCTGGGACAGGGGGAACACTGAAGCTTTCTTT.

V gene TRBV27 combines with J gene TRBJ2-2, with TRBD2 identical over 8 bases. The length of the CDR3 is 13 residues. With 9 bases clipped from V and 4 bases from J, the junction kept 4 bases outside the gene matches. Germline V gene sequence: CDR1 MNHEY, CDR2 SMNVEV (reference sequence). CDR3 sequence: CASRGGPTGELFF. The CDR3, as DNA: TGTGCCAGTCGGGGGGGCCCCACCGGGGAGCTGTTTTTT.

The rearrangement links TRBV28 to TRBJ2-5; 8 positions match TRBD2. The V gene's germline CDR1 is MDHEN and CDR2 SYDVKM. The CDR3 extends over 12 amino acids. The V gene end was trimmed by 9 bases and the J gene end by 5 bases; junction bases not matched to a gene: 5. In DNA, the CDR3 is TGTGCCAGTCGGGAGGGGTGGGAGACCCAGTACTTC. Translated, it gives CASREGWETQYF.

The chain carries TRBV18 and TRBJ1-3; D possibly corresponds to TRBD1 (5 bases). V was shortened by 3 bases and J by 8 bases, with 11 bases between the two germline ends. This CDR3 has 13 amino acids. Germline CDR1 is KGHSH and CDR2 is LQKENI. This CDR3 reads CASSPGDSDTIYF. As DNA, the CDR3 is TGTGCCAGCTCACCGGGGGACTCGGACACCATATATTTT.

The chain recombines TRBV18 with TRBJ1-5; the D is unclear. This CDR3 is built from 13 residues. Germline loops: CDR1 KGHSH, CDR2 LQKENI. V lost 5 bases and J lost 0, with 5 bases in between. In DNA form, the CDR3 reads TGTGCCAGCTCATCCAATAGCAATCAGCCCCAGCATTTT. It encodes CASSSNSNQPQHF.